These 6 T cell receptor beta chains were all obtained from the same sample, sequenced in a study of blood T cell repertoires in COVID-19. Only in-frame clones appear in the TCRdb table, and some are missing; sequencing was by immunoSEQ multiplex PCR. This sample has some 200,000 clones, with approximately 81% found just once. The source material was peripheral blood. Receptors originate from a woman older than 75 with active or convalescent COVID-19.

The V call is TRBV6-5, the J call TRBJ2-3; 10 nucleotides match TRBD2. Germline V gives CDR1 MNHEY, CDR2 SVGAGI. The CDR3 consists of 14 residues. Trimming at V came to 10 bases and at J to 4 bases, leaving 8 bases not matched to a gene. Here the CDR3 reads CATRAGGPADTQYF. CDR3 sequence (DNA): TGTGCCACTAGAGCGGGGGGGCCAGCAGATACGCAGTATTTT.

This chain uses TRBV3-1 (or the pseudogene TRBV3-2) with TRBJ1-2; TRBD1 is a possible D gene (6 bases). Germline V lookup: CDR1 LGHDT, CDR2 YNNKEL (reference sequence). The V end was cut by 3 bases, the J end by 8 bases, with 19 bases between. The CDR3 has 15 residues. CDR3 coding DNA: TGTGCCAGCAGCCACGATACCCAGGGGTTCGGCGGCTACACCTTC. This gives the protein CASSHDTQGFGGYTF.

The CDR3 here is CASSLGGSGREQYF. CDR3 DNA: TGTGCCAGCAGCTTGGGTGGGAGCGGTCGTGAGCAGTACTTC. This chain joins TRBV5-5 and TRBJ2-7; D might be TRBD2 (5 bases). The CDR3 spans 14 residues. Trimming removed 0 bases from V and 7 bases from J, with 14 bases in between. From germline, CDR1 is SGHKS and CDR2 YYEKEE (reference sequence). Using reference TRBV5-5 and TRBJ2-7 for the parts outside the CDR3, the full variable domain is DAGVTQSPTHLIKTRGQQVTLRCSPISGHKSVSWYQQVLGQGPQFIFQYYEKEERGRGNFPDRFSARQFPNYSSELNVNALLLGDSALYLCASSLGGSGREQYFGPGTRLTVT.

CDR3 loop: CASSPVTGYQETQYF. The CDR3, as DNA: TGTGCCAGCAGCCCAGTGACAGGTTATCAAGAGACCCAGTACTTC. The chain joins TRBV5-5 to TRBJ2-5; possibly TRBD1 for D (6 bases). The CDR3 is made up of 15 amino acids. The V end was cut by 4 bases, the J end by 2 bases, with 15 bases between. Germline V gene data show CDR1 as SGHKS and CDR2 as YYEKEE (reference sequence).

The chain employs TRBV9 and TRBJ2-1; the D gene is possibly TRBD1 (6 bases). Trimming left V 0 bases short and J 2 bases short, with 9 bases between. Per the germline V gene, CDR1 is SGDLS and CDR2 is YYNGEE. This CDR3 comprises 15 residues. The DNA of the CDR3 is TGTGCCAGCAGCGTAGCCGGGACAACCTACAATGAGCAGTTCTTC. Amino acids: CASSVAGTTYNEQFF.

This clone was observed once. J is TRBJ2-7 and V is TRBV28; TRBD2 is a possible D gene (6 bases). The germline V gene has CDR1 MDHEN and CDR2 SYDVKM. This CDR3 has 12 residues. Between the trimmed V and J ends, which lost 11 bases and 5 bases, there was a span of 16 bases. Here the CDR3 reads CAVLGTLDEQYF. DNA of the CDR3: TGTGCCGTCCTTGGGACTCTGGACGAGCAGTACTTC.